The 19 T cell receptor beta chains listed next were all sequenced from one sample in a study of T cell responses to AZD1222 COVID-19 vaccine. The assay was immunoSEQ multiplex PCR, and TCRdb's table has in-frame clones only and misses some. The data contain 100,000 to 150,000 clones, around 89% of them singletons. The specimen comprised peripheral blood, sampled on day 0 of MenACWY control vaccination. The receptors originated from an adult in good health.

The J gene is TRBJ1-1, the V gene TRBV3-1 (or the pseudogene TRBV3-2), with a tentative D call TRBD1 (5 bases). There are 13 residues in the CDR3. Trimming pared 3 bases from V and 2 bases from J, leaving 7 bases between. Germline values: CDR1 LGHDT, CDR2 YNNKEL (reference sequence). CDR3 amino acids: CASSHQGNTEAFF. CDR3 DNA: TGTGCCAGCAGCCACCAGGGTAACACTGAAGCTTTCTTT.

The chain is built from TRBV7-2 and TRBJ1-2, with 9 bases fitting TRBD1. CDR1 is SGHTA and CDR2 is FQGNSA in the germline V gene. There are 15 residues in the CDR3. The V gene end was trimmed by 1 base and the J gene end by 4 bases; junction bases not matched to a gene: 4. The chain's CDR3 is CASSLETGGFYGYTF. CDR3 nucleotides: TGTGCCAGCAGCTTAGAAACAGGGGGCTTCTATGGCTACACCTTC.

There are a few counts of this clone. The genes are TRBV5-6 and TRBJ1-4; no firm D call. Germline lookup yields CDR1 SGHDT and CDR2 YYEEEE. V lost 3 bases and J lost 5, with 14 bases in between. The CDR3 has 15 residues. CDR3 coding DNA: TGTGCCAGCAGCTCGGTTGGGGTTCCGAATGAAAAACTGTTTTTT. This encodes CASSSVGVPNEKLFF.

CDR3 DNA sequence: TGTGCCAGCAGCCTCCGGTGGGGGGCGGATCAGCCCCAGCATTTT. Translation: CASSLRWGADQPQHF. This chain connects TRBV7-8 to TRBJ1-5, with D possibly being TRBD1 (6 bases). V shed 5 bases and J shed 5 bases, with 16 bases lying between them. The CDR3 is 15 residues long. Germline V gives CDR1 SGHVS, CDR2 FQNEAQ.

The J gene is TRBJ1-2, the V gene TRBV5-1; 7 bases line up with TRBD1. Looked up from germline, CDR1 is SGHRS and CDR2 is YFSETQ. The V and J ends lost 5 bases and 4 bases, in that order; junction bases with no gene match: 8. The CDR3 loop spans 14 amino acids. The CDR3 DNA reads TGCGCCAGCAGTACAGGGGAGATGGGCTATGGCTACACCTTC. Translation gives CASSTGEMGYGYTF.

The CDR3 loop is CAWSGRIFGGAATEAFF. The CDR3 DNA reads as TGTGCCTGGAGTGGCAGGATCTTTGGGGGGGCGGCGACTGAAGCTTTCTTT. The rearrangement joins TRBV30 to TRBJ1-1; a possible D gene is TRBD1 (6 bases). This CDR3 is 17 amino acids long. V lost 1 base and J lost 5, with 23 bases in between. The germline gives CDR1 GTSNPN, CDR2 SVGIG (reference sequence).

This clone came up once. The rearrangement uses TRBV29-1 and TRBJ2-1; TRBD2 matches at 9 bases. Germline CDR1 is SQVTM and CDR2 is ANQGSEA. The V gene end was trimmed by 4 bases and the J gene end by 0 bases; junction bases not matched to a gene: 7. The CDR3 is made up of 16 amino acids. CDR3 loop: CSVAVSSGASYNEQFF. CDR3 coding DNA: TGCAGCGTTGCTGTGTCTAGCGGGGCCTCCTACAATGAGCAGTTCTTC.

This chain connects TRBV30 to TRBJ1-4; 7 bases line up with TRBD1. The CDR3 length is 14 residues. Germline V CDR1 and CDR2: GTSNPN, SVGIG (reference sequence). V lost 7 bases and J lost 7; bases outside the gene matches: 12. CDR3 DNA sequence: TGTGCCTCGAGACCCAGGGGGAATATTGAAAAACTGTTTTTT. Translated: CASRPRGNIEKLFF.

This clone has a single count. The chain uses TRBV11-2 and TRBJ2-1, with TRBD2 identical over 9 bases. The CDR3 spans 15 residues. Germline V lookup: CDR1 SGHAT, CDR2 FQNNGV. The V gene end was trimmed by 2 bases and the J gene end by 9 bases; junction bases not matched to a gene: 8. CDR3 sequence: CASSLRREGPFEQFF. CDR3 bases: TGTGCCAGCAGCTTACGGCGGGAGGGTCCCTTTGAGCAGTTCTTC.

CDR3 in amino acids: CASSLDSHMNTEAFF. The CDR3 DNA is TGTGCCAGCAGCTTGGACAGTCACATGAACACTGAAGCTTTCTTT. This chain links TRBV7-8 with TRBJ1-1, with a tentative D call TRBD1 (6 bases). Germline values: CDR1 SGHVS, CDR2 FQNEAQ. The CDR3 loop spans 15 amino acids. V lost 3 bases to trimming and J lost 0 bases, with 11 bases between them. The variable domain in full, with the rest retrieved from reference TRBV7-8 and TRBJ1-1, is GAGVSQSPRYKVAKRGQDVALRCDPISGHVSLFWYQQALGQGPEFLTYFQNEAQLDKSGLPSDRFFAERPEGSVSTLKIQRTQQEDSAVYLCASSLDSHMNTEAFFGQGTRLTVV.

The V and J genes are TRBV4-3 and TRBJ1-2; 8 bases fit TRBD1. V was pared by 4 bases and J by 3 bases, with 7 bases of the junction left unmatched. Germline loops: CDR1 LGHNA, CDR2 YSLEER. The CDR3 sequence is 15 residues long. The CDR3 loop is CASSPDRDLDYGYTF. In DNA, the CDR3 is TGCGCCAGCAGCCCGGACAGGGATCTTGACTATGGCTACACCTTC.

CDR3 region: CASSLRSGRTETQYF. In nucleotides, the CDR3 is TGTGCCAGCAGCTTAAGGAGCGGGAGAACGGAGACCCAGTACTTC. The chain employs TRBV7-3 and TRBJ2-5, with TRBD2 identical over 8 bases. CDR1 is SGHTA and CDR2 is FQGTGA in the germline V gene. This CDR3 has 15 residues. Trimming cost V 1 base and J 5 bases; bases outside gene matches: 6.

Only one count was recorded for this clone. This chain joins TRBV18 and TRBJ2-5; TRBD1 matches 7 bases. V lost 1 base, J lost 4 bases, and 3 bases stayed unmatched. Germline values: CDR1 KGHSH, CDR2 LQKENI. The CDR3 is 14 amino acids. The CDR3 is CASSPQRGRETQYF. In nucleotides, the CDR3 is TGTGCCAGCTCACCACAGAGGGGGCGAGAGACCCAGTACTTC.

The CDR3 spells CASSSTGTSGKYTQYF. In nucleotides, the CDR3 is TGTGCCAGCAGTTCTACCGGGACTAGCGGGAAGTATACGCAGTATTTT. The V gene is TRBV28, the J gene TRBJ2-3; 13 bases match TRBD2. This CDR3 region has 16 residues. J lost 7 bases, V lost 4 bases, and 8 bases had no gene match. Per the germline V gene, CDR1 is MDHEN and CDR2 is SYDVKM.

The chain links TRBV5-6 to TRBJ2-1; no clear D gene. The length of the CDR3 is 15 residues. V lost 2 bases and J lost 3, with 12 bases in between. The germline V gene has CDR1 SGHDT and CDR2 YYEEEE. The CDR3 reads CASSFRLEIYNEQFF. The CDR3 region has the DNA TGTGCCAGCAGCTTCCGACTGGAGATCTACAATGAGCAGTTCTTC.

J is TRBJ2-5 and V is TRBV7-8; D tentatively fits TRBD1 or TRBD2 (5 bases each). The germline gives CDR1 SGHVS, CDR2 FQNEAQ. The CDR3 runs to 15 residues. Trimming took 1 base from V and 4 from J, leaving 13 bases between them. For the CDR3, the DNA is TGTGCCAGCAGCTTAGGCGGGCCTCAGGGAGAGACCCAGTACTTC. This sequence encodes CASSLGGPQGETQYF.

The chain has TRBV9 and TRBJ2-2, with 10 bases that match TRBD2. The CDR3 loop spans 16 amino acids. After removal of 4 bases from V and 5 bases from J, the junction contained 8 bases not matched to a gene. Germline V lookup: CDR1 SGDLS, CDR2 YYNGEE. The CDR3 DNA sequence: TGTGCCAGCAGCACCCCGGGACTAGCGCTTACCGGGGAGCTGTTTTTT. Amino acid sequence: CASSTPGLALTGELFF.

This clone has only a few counts. The chain carries TRBV7-8 and TRBJ2-1; 7 nucleotides match TRBD2. The junction had 7 bases not matched to a gene; V was cut back by 5 bases and J by 0 bases. This CDR3 is built from 16 residues. CDR1 is SGHVS, CDR2 FQNEAQ, per germline. CDR3 sequence: CASSQRGGSSYNEQFF. The CDR3 DNA reads as TGTGCCAGCAGCCAGAGGGGCGGGAGCTCCTACAATGAGCAGTTCTTC.

J is TRBJ2-1 and V is TRBV6-2 or TRBV6-3; tentatively, D is TRBD2 (7 bases). Trimming shortened V by 2 bases and J by 5 bases, and 13 bases separated the two germline ends. Germline assignment: CDR1 MNHEY and CDR2 SVGEGT. The CDR3 is 15 residues long. In DNA, the CDR3 is TGTGCCAGCAGTTACAAGGGGGAGGGCGACAATGAGCAGTTCTTC. Encoded protein: CASSYKGEGDNEQFF.